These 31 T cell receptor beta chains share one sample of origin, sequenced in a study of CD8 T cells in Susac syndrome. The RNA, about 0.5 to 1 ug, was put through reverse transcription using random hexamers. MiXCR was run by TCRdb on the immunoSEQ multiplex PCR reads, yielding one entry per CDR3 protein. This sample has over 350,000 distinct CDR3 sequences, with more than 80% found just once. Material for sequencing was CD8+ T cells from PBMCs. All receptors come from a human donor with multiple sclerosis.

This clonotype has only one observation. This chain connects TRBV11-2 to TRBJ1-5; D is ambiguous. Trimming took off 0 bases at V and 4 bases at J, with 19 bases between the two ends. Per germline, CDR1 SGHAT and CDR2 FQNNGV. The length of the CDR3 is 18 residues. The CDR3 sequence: CASSLDHPYGVPNQPQHF. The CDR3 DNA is TGTGCCAGCAGCTTAGATCACCCCTATGGCGTTCCAAATCAGCCCCAGCATTTT. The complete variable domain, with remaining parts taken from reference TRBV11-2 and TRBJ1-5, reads EAGVAQSPRYKIIEKRQSVAFWCNPISGHATLYWYQQILGQGPKLLIQFQNNGVVDDSQLPKDRFSAERLKGVDSTLKIQPAKLEDSAVYLCASSLDHPYGVPNQPQHFGDGTRLSIL.

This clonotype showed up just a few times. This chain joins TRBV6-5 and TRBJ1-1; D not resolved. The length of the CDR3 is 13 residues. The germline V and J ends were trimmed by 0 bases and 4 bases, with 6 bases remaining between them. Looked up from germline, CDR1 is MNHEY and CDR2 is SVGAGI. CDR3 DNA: TGTGCCAGCAGTTACTCGGAGTCCACTGAAGCTTTCTTT. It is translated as CASSYSESTEAFF.

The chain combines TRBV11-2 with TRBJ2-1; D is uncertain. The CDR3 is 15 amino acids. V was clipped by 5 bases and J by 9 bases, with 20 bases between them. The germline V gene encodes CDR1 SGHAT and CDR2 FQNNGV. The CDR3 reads CASSLKASIVLEQFF. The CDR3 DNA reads TGTGCCAGCAGCCTAAAAGCCTCGATTGTCCTTGAGCAGTTCTTC. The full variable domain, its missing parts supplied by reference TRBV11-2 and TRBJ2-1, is EAGVAQSPRYKIIEKRQSVAFWCNPISGHATLYWYQQILGQGPKLLIQFQNNGVVDDSQLPKDRFSAERLKGVDSTLKIQPAKLEDSAVYLCASSLKASIVLEQFFGPGTRLTVL.

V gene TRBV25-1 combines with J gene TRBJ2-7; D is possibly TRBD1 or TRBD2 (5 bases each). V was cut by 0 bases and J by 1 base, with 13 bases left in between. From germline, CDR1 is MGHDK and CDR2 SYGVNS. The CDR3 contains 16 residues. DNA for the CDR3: TGTGCCAGCAGTGAATATTTTGCAGGGAGTTCCTACGAGCAGTACTTC. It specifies CASSEYFAGSSYEQYF.

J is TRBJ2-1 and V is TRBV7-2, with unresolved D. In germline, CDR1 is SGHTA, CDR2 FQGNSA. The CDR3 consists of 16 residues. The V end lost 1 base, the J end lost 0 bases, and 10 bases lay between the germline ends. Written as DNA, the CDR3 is TGTGCCAGCAGCTTAGTGTGGTCCTACTCCTACAATGAGCAGTTCTTC. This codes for CASSLVWSYSYNEQFF.

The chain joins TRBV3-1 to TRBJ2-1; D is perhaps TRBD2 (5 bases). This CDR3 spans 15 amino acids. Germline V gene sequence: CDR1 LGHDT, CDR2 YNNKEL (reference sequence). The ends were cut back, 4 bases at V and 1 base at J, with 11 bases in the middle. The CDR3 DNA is TGTGCCAGCAGCCCCCAGTCGGGGTCCTACAATGAGCAGTTCTTC. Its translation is CASSPQSGSYNEQFF.

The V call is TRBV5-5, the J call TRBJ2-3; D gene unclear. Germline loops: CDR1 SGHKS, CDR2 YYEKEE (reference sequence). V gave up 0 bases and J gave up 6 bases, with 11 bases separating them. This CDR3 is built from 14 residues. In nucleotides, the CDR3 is TGTGCCAGCAGCTTGGACACACCCTGGGATACGCAGTATTTT. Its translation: CASSLDTPWDTQYF.

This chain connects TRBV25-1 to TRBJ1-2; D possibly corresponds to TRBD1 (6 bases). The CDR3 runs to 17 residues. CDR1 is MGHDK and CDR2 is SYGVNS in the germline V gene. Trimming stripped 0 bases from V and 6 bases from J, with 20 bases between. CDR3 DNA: TGTGCCAGCAGTGAATATGGTAGTAGGCAGGGGCACGATGGCTACACCTTC. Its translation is CASSEYGSRQGHDGYTF.

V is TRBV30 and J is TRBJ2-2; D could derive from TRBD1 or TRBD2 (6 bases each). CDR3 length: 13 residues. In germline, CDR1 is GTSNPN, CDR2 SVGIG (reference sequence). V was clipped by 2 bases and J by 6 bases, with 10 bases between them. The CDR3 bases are TGTGCCTGGAGTCACAGGGAGGCCGGGGAGCTGTTTTTT. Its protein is CAWSHREAGELFF.

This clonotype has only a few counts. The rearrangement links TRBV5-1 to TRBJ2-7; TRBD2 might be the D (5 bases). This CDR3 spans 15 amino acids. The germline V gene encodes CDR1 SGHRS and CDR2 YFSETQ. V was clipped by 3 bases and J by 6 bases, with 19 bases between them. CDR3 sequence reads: CASSSDRGRVSEQYF. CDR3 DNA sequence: TGCGCCAGCAGCTCGGATCGGGGAAGGGTTTCCGAGCAGTACTTC.

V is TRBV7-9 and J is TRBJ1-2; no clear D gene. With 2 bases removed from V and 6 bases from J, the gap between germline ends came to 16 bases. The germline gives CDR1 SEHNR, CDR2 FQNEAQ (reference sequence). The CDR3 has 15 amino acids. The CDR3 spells CASSLYKSGRDGYTF. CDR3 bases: TGTGCCAGCAGCTTATACAAGTCGGGGAGGGATGGCTACACCTTC.

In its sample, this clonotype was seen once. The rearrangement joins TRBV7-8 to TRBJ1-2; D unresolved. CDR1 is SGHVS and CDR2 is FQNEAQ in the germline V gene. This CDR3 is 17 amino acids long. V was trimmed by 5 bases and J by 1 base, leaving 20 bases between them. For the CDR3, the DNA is TGTGCCAGCAGCCCAAGCCATTTTGCGTCCCTTAACTATGGCTACACCTTC. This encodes CASSPSHFASLNYGYTF.

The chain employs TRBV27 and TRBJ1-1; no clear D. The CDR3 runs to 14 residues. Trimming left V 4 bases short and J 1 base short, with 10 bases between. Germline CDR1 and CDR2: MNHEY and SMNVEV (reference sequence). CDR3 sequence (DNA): TGTGCCAGCAGTTCGCACAAGAAGAACACTGAAGCTTTCTTT. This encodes CASSSHKKNTEAFF.

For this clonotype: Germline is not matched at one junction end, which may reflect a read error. The CDR3, as DNA: TGCGCCAGCAGCCAAGATATCTCCCCGGGCTCAGAGGCCCAGTACTTC. Protein product: CASSQDISPGSEAQYF. The genes are TRBV4-1 and TRBJ2-5; unclear D gene. Germline V gives CDR1 MGHRA, CDR2 YSYEKL. The CDR3 consists of 16 residues.

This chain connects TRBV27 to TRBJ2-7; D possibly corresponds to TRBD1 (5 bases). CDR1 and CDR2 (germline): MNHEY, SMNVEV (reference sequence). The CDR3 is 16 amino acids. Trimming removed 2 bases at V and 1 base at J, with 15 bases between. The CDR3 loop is CASSLHLSGASYEQYF. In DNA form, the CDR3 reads TGTGCCAGCAGTTTACACCTCAGTGGGGCGTCCTACGAGCAGTACTTC.

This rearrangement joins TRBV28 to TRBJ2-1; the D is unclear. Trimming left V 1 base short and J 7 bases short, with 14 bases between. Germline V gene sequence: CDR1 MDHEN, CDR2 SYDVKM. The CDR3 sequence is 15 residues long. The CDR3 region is CASSLSVSAENEQFF. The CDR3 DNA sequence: TGTGCCAGCAGTTTATCGGTGTCTGCGGAGAATGAGCAGTTCTTC.

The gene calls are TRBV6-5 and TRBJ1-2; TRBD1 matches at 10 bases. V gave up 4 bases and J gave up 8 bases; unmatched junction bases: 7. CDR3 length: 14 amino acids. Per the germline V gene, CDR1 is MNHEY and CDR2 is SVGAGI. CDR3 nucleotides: TGTGCCAGCAGTTGCGGGACAGGGGTCGGGGGCTACACCTTC. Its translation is CASSCGTGVGGYTF.

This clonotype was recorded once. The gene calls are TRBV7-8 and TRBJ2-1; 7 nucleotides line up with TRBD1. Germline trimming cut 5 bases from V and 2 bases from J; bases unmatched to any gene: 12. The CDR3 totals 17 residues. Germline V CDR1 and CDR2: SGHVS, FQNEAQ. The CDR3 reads CASSPEGPDRTYNEQFF. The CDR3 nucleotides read TGTGCCAGCAGCCCAGAGGGACCGGACAGGACCTACAATGAGCAGTTCTTC.

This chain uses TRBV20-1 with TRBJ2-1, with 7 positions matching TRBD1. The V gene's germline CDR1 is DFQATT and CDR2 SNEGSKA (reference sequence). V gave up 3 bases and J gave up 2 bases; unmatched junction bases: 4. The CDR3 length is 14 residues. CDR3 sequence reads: CSASGTAPYNEQFF. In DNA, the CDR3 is TGCAGTGCTAGCGGGACAGCCCCCTACAATGAGCAGTTCTTC.

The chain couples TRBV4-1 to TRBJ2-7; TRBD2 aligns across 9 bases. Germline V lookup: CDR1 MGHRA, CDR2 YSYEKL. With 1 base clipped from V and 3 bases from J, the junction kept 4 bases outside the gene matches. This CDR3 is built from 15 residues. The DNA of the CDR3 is TGCGCCAGCAGCCAAGGGCTAGCGGGAATCTACGAGCAGTACTTC. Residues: CASSQGLAGIYEQYF.

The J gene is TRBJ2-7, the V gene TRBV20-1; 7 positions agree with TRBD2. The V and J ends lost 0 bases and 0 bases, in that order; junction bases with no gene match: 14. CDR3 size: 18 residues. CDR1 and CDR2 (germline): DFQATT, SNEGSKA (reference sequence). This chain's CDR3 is CSARDPDEGAGSSYEQYF. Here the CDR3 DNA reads TGCAGTGCTAGAGATCCGGACGAAGGAGCGGGAAGCTCCTACGAGCAGTACTTC.

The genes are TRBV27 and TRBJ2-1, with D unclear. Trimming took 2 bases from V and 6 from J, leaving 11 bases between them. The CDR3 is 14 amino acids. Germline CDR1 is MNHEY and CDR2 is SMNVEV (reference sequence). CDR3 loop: CASSLGRALNEQFF. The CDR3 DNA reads TGTGCCAGCAGTTTAGGCCGGGCCCTCAATGAGCAGTTCTTC.

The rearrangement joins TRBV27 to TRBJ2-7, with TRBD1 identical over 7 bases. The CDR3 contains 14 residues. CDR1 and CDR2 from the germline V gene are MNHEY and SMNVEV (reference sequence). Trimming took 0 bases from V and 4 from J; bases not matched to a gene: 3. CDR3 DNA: TGTGCCAGCAGTTTATCACAGGGGTTTTACGAGCAGTACTTC. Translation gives CASSLSQGFYEQYF.

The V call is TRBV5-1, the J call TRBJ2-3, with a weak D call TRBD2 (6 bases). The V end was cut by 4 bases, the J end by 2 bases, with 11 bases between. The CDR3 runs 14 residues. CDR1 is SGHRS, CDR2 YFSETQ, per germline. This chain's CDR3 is CASSLLAPTDTQYF. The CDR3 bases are TGCGCCAGCAGCCTCCTAGCGCCCACAGATACGCAGTATTTT.

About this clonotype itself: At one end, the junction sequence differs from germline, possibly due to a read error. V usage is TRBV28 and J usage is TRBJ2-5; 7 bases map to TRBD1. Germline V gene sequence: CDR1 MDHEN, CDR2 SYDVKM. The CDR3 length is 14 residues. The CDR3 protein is CASSPGTAQGTQYF. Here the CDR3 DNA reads TGTGCCAGCAGTCCGGGGACAGCCCAAGGGACCCAGTACTTC.

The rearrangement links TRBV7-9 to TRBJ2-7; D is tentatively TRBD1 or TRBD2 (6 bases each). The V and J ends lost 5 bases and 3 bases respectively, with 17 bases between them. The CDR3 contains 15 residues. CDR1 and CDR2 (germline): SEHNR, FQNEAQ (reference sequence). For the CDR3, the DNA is TGTGCCAGCAGCGTAACAGGGCCGGGGGTCTACGAGCAGTACTTC. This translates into CASSVTGPGVYEQYF.

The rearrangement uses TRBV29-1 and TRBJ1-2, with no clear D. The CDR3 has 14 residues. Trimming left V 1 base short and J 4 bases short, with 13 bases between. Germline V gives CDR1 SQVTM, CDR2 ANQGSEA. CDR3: CSVEGPIYSYGYTF. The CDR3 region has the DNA TGCAGCGTTGAAGGACCGATTTACTCCTATGGCTACACCTTC.

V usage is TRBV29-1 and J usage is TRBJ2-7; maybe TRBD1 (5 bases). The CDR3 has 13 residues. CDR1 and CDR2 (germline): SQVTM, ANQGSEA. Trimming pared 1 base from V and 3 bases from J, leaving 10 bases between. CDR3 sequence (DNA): TGCAGCGTTGAAGTCACTCAGGGCTACGAGCAGTACTTC. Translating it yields CSVEVTQGYEQYF.

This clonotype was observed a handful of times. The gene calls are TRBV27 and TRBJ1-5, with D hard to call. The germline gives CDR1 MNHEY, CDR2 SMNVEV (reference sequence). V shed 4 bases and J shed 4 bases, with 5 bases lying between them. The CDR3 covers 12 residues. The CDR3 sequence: CASSSINQPQHF. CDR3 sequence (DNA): TGTGCCAGCAGTTCCATAAATCAGCCCCAGCATTTT.

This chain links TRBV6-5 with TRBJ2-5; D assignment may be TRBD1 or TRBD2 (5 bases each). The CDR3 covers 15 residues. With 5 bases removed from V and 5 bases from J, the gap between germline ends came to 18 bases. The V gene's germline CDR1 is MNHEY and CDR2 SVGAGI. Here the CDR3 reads CASSQWDRTSETQYF. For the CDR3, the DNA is TGTGCCAGCAGTCAATGGGACCGAACCTCGGAGACCCAGTACTTC.

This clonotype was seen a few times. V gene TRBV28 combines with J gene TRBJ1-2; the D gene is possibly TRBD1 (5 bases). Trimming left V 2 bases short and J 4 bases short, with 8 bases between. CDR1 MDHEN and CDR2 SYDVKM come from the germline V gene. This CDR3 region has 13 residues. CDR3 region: CASSLGGIYGYTF. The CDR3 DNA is TGTGCCAGCAGTTTAGGGGGGATCTATGGCTACACCTTC.